This TCR beta chain emerged from a study of identical twins. Study outcomes and limitations: Reduced insertions were recorded for abundant cord blood beta clonotypes, with no such pattern in memory repertoires. In monozygotic twins, models underestimated the sharing of out-of-frame TCR alpha.

This clonotype has a count of ten or more. The antigen remains undetermined. Each CDR3 protein gets one entry after TCRdb re-called the 5' RACE reads with MiXCR. This repertoire shows 690,000 or so distinct CDR3 sequences, more than 6.5% found once; its top ten account for 0.85% to 1%. The CDR3 is 17 amino acids. Germline assignment: CDR1 MNHNS and CDR2 SASEGT. With 5 bases clipped from V and 6 bases from J, the junction kept 13 bases outside the gene matches. The sample was also linked to a second study, of yellow fever vaccine responses in identical twins.

V gene TRBV6-1 combines with J gene TRBJ2-7, with 13 positions matching TRBD2. Specimen: PBMCs. This clonotype was sampled from a young woman in good health. The CDR3 nucleotides read TGTGCCAGCAGTCCCCACAATCCGGGACTAGCGGGAAGCGAGCAGTACTTC. The encoded protein is CASSPHNPGLAGSEQYF.